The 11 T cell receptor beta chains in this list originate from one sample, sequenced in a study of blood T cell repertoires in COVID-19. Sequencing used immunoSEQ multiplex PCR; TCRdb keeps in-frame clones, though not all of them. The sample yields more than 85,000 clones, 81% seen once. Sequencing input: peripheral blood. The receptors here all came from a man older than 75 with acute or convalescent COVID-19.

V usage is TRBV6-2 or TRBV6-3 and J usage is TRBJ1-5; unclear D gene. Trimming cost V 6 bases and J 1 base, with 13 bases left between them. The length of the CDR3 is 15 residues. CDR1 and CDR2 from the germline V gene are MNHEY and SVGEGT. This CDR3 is CASSPIGVSNQPQHF. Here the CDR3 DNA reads TGTGCCAGCAGCCCTATCGGGGTAAGCAATCAGCCCCAGCATTTT.

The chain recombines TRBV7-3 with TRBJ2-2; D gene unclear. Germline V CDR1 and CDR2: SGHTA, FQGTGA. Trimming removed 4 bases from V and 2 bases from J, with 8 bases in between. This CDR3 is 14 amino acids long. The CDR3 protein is CASSSFINTGELFF. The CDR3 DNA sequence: TGTGCCAGCAGCTCCTTTATAAACACCGGGGAGCTGTTTTTT.

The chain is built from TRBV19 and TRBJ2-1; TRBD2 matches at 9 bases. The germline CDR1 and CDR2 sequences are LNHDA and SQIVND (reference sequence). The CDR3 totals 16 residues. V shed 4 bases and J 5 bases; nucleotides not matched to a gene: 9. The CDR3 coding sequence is TGTGCCAGTAGTACTCTAGCGGGACGAAGCAACAATGAGCAGTTCTTC. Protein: CASSTLAGRSNNEQFF.

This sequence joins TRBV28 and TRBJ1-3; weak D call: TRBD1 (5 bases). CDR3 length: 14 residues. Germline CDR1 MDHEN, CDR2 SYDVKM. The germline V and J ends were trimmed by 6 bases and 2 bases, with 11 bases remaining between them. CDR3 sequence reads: CASSYGGTGNTIYF. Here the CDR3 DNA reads TGTGCCAGCAGCTACGGGGGGACTGGAAACACCATATATTTT.

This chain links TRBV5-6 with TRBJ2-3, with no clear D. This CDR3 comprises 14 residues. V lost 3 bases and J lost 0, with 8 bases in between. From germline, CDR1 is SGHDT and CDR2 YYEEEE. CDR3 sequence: CASSYSVSTDTQYF. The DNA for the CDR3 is TGTGCCAGCAGCTATTCAGTAAGCACAGATACGCAGTATTTT.

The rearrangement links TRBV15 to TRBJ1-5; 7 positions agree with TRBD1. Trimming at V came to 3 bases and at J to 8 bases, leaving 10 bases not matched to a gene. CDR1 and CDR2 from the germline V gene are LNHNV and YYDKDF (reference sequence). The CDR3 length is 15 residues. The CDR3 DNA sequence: TGTGCCACCAGCAGTACCCCGACAGGGAGTGAGCCCCAGCATTTT. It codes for CATSSTPTGSEPQHF.

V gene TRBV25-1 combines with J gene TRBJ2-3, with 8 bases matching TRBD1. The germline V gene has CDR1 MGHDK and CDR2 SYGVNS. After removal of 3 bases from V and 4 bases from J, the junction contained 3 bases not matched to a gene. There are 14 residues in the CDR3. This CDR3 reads CASSDTGGPDTQYF. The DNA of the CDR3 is TGTGCCAGCAGTGATACAGGGGGTCCAGATACGCAGTATTTT.

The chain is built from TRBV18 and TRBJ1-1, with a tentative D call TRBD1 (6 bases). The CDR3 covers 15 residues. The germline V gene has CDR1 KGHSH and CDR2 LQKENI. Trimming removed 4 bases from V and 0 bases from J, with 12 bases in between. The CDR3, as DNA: TGTGCCAGCTCACGAGGACAGTCCATGAACACTGAAGCTTTCTTT. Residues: CASSRGQSMNTEAFF.

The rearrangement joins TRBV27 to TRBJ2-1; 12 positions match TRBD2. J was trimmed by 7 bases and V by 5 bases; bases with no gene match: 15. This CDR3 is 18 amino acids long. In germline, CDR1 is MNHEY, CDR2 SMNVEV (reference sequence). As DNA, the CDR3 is TGTGCCAGCAGTCTCCTCTCAACCCTAGCGGGGGGGGGAAATGAGCAGTTCTTC. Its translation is CASSLLSTLAGGGNEQFF.

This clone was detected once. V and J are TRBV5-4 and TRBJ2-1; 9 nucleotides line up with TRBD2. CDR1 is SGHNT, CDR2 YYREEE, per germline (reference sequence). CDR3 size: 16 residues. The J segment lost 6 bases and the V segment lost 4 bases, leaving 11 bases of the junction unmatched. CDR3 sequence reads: CASSSGLRREGNEQFF. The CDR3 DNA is TGTGCCAGCAGCAGTGGACTGAGGCGGGAGGGCAATGAGCAGTTCTTC.

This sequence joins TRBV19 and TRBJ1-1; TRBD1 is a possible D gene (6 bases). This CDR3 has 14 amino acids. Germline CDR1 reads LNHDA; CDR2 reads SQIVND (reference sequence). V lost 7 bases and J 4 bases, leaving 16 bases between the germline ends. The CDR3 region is CASNEQGRFTEAFF. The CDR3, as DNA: TGTGCCAGTAATGAACAGGGACGGTTCACTGAAGCTTTCTTT.